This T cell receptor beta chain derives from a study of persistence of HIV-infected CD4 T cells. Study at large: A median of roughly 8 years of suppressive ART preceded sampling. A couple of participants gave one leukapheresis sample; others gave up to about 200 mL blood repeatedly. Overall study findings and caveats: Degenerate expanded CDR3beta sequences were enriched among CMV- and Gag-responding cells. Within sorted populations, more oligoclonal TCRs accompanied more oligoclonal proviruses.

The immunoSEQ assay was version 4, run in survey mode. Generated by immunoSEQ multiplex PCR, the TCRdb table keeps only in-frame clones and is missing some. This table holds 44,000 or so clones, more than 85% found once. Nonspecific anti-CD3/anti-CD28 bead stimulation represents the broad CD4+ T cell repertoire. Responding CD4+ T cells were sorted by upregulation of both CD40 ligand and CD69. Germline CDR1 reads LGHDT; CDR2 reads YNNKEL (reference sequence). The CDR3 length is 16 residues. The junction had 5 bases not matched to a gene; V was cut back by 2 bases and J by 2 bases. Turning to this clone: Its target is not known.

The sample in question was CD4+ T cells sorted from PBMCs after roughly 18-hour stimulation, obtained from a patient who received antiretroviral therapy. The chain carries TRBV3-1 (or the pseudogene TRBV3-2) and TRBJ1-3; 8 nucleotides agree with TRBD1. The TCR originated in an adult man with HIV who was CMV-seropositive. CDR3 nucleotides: TGTGCCAGCAGCCAACTTAGGACAGGGCCTGGAAACACCATATATTTT. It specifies CASSQLRTGPGNTIYF.